This TCR beta chain was captured in a study of cytotoxic CD8 clonotypes in ibrutinib-treated CLL (dated by TCRdb to the early 2020s). A note on the overall study: The cohort had 11 relapsed/refractory and under 16 treatment-naive patients; around 17 were IGHV unmutated. Of the 85 to 90 participants in the trial, about two dozen had longitudinal samples available. Responses were partial in approximately 24 patients and complete in 2; after median 68 months follow-up, about 14 stayed in remission and some twelve progressed. Response samples were obtained after a median of approximately twelve months of treatment, with a range of about 6 to 40 months. Every remission and progressive disease sample was obtained while ibrutinib was still being received by the patients. An average of about 250,000 productive templates and tens of thousands of productive rearrangements was obtained per sample. Cryopreserved peripheral blood mononuclear cells were collected before treatment, at response, and at either disease progression or sustained remission.

Worth noting for this clone: This clone's antigen is unknown. It has no much larger one-base neighbor in the sample; base qualities were not kept.

Each clonotype received, on average, 10x coverage in deep resolution sequencing performed on a MiSeq, where the target depth lay between 1 in 1 million and 1 in 200,000 T cells. The immunoSEQ hsTCRB Kit was used to generate TCR beta libraries. Per the original workflow: ImmunoSEQ Data Assistant and ImmunoSEQ Analyzer were used for data analysis, and V, D and J genes were assigned according to IMGT definitions. Clonality, with values ranging from 0 to 1, was calculated as one minus the normalized Shannon entropy of productive rearrangement frequencies. Only overrepresented clonotypes making up at least 0.05% of the repertoire of each patient were included in the public clonotype analysis. More than ten age-matched healthy donor repertoires from immuneACCESS were used as controls for clonality. TCRdb took this table from immuneACCESS and kept in-frame rearrangements with V and J called. Such tables lack part of the clones; where checked against another copy, unresolved V genes explain under half of the gap, and the rest is unexplained. V, J and clone size are those of that table, while D and trimming were read from the DNA. For this sample the table gives approximately 200,000 clones, of which about 72% were detected only once. The ten largest clones add up to over 10% of the sample.

Here is what the overall study found, with its caveats: Sampling times were not matched between patients in sustained remission and patients whose disease was progressing, and lymph node repertoires were not examined. Public clonotypes were rare and either shrank or stayed stable during treatment, and the rise in clonality at ibrutinib response reflected expansion of private clonotypes. Clonality rose at ibrutinib response, remained stable during sustained remission, and dropped back toward baseline at progression. At baseline, clonality was higher than in age-matched healthy donors and showed a strong correlation with circulating CD8+ T-cell counts.

The time point tag for this specimen amounts to: 20 to 25 months on ibrutinib. Roughly 1.9 micrograms of genomic DNA were extracted from cryopreserved PBMCs for TCR beta library preparation. Longitudinal blood samples from CLL patients on ibrutinib monotherapy were analyzed using high-throughput TCR beta sequencing. The patients were enrolled in a single-center, open-label phase 2 trial of ibrutinib monotherapy. The CDR3 sequence holds 15 residues, the cysteine and phenylalanine included. The entry retains the CDR3 DNA only, 45 bases that are in frame from base 1. Relative to germline, V is 3 bases shorter and J is 2 bases shorter, with 16 bases between their ends. CDR1 GTSNPN and CDR2 SVGIG were looked up in the germline V gene (reference sequence).

The clonotype comes from a human donor with chronic lymphocytic leukemia. The input for sequencing was PBMCs, taken after 24 months of ibrutinib treatment. The rearranged chain carries TRBV30 and TRBJ1-2; matching of 5 bases hints at TRBD1 as the D gene. This receptor carries the CDR3 CAWSHPRAGNYGYTF. The DNA sequence is given as TGTGCCTGGAGCCATCCAAGGGCAGGGAACTATGGCTACACCTTC.